This T cell receptor (beta chain) was identified during a study of early T cells in non-severe SARS-CoV-2 infection. General study findings and limits: The matching step, a VDJdb search, favored anti-spike CD8 responses and missed private and CD4 specificities.

Individually, cDNA molecules had unique molecular identifiers attached to them. TCRdb independently ran MiXCR on the 5' RACE reads; one entry per CDR3 protein. The data contain more than 25,000 distinct CDR3 sequences, roughly a tenth of them singletons. This clonotype was detected ten times or more. Antigen specificity is unknown. The CDR3 contains 18 residues. Germline V gives CDR1 MNHEY, CDR2 SVGEGT. Trimming removed 0 bases from V and 5 bases from J; junction bases left unmatched: 9. The genes are TRBV6-2 or TRBV6-3 and TRBJ2-3; 12 bases match TRBD2. This receptor was identified in an adult who was a healthcare worker with PCR-confirmed SARS-CoV-2 infection or an uninfected control (not recorded which). Sequencing was done on a sample of whole blood. The CDR3 DNA reads TGTGCCAGCAGTTACTCGATGACTAGCGGGGGTTCGGGAGATACGCAGTATTTT. Amino acids: CASSYSMTSGGSGDTQYF.